The 17 T cell receptor beta chains presented below share a single source sample, sequenced in a study of blood T cell repertoires in COVID-19 (dated by TCRdb to the early 2020s). To prepare the library, the immunoSEQ multiplex PCR assay was applied. Here the immuneACCESS table is served through TCRdb, limited to in-frame sequences with V and J called. Missing clones are a known gap in these copies; in checked studies unresolved V genes cover under half, and the rest lacks a known reason. For this sample the table gives approximately 58,000 clones, of which approximately 75% were detected only once. The ten largest clones capture more than 30% of the sample. The sequencing sample was made of peripheral blood. The receptors were sampled from a man in his sixties with COVID-19, enrolled during active disease.

V is TRBV5-1 and J is TRBJ2-1, with D possibly matching TRBD2 (5 bases). Trimming pared 2 bases from V and 3 bases from J, leaving 6 bases between. The V gene's germline CDR1 is SGHRS and CDR2 YFSETQ. The CDR3 is made up of 13 amino acids. The CDR3 sequence is CASSFGIYNEQFF. In DNA, the CDR3 is TGCGCCAGCAGCTTCGGGATCTACAATGAGCAGTTCTTC.

The chain carries TRBV7-9 and TRBJ1-6; TRBD1 matches 10 bases. Germline V gene data show CDR1 as SEHNR and CDR2 as FQNEAQ (reference sequence). This CDR3 contains 15 residues. J gave up 6 bases and V 5 bases, and 4 bases lay outside the gene matches. CDR3 DNA sequence: TGTGCCAGCAGCACCGGGACAGGGGTTAATTCACCCCTCCACTTT. This translates into CASSTGTGVNSPLHF. The full variable domain, completed using reference TRBV7-9 and TRBJ1-6, is DTGVSQNPRHKITKRGQNVTFRCDPISEHNRLYWYRQTLGQGPEFLTYFQNEAQLEKSRLLSDRFSAERPKGSFSTLEIQRTEQGDSAMYLCASSTGTGVNSPLHFGNGTRLTVT.

V gene TRBV7-6 combines with J gene TRBJ2-5, with D possibly TRBD2 on 5 matching bases. This CDR3 is 15 amino acids long. Germline loops: CDR1 SGHVS, CDR2 FNYEAQ. V shed 0 bases and J shed 2 bases, with 10 bases lying between them. The CDR3 region has the DNA TGTGCCAGCAGCTTAGCCGGGAATAGGCAAGAGACCCAGTACTTC. It codes for CASSLAGNRQETQYF. Full variable domain (rest looked up from reference TRBV7-6 and TRBJ2-5): GAGVSQSPRYKVTKRGQDVALRCDPISGHVSLYWYRQALGQGPEFLTYFNYEAQQDKSGLPNDRFSAERPEGSISTLTIQRTEQRDSAMYRCASSLAGNRQETQYFGPGTRLLVL.

V gene TRBV5-1 combines with J gene TRBJ2-7; tentatively, D is TRBD2 (5 bases). Germline CDR1 reads SGHRS; CDR2 reads YFSETQ. The CDR3 extends over 13 amino acids. The V end lost 4 bases, the J end lost 3 bases, and 11 bases lay between the germline ends. The CDR3 sequence is CASSLSDIYEQYF. CDR3 nucleotides: TGCGCCAGCAGCCTTAGCGACATCTACGAGCAGTACTTC. Together with reference TRBV5-1 and TRBJ2-7, the CDR3 gives the full variable domain: KAGVTQTPRYLIKTRGQQVTLSCSPISGHRSVSWYQQTPGQGLQFLFEYFSETQRNKGNFPGRFSGRQFSNSRSEMNVSTLELGDSALYLCASSLSDIYEQYFGPGTRLTVT.

The chain uses TRBV5-4 and TRBJ2-5; 12 nucleotides line up with TRBD2. This CDR3 comprises 15 residues. With V trimmed by 5 bases and J by 6 bases, 8 bases remained unmatched. Germline CDR1 SGHNT, CDR2 YYREEE (reference sequence). The CDR3 spells CASSRSSGGAKTQYF. The CDR3 DNA reads TGTGCCAGCAGTCGCTCTAGCGGGGGGGCCAAGACCCAGTACTTC. The full variable domain, its missing parts supplied by reference TRBV5-4 and TRBJ2-5, is ETGVTQSPTHLIKTRGQQVTLRCSSQSGHNTVSWYQQALGQGPQFIFQYYREEENGRGNFPPRFSGLQFPNYSSELNVNALELDDSALYLCASSRSSGGAKTQYFGPGTRLLVL.

The rearrangement links TRBV6-1 to TRBJ1-2; TRBD1 might be the D (6 bases). Trimming pared 7 bases from V and 8 bases from J, leaving 23 bases between. The CDR3 has 15 residues. Germline CDR1 is MNHNS and CDR2 is SASEGT. The CDR3 loop reads CASKLGDKGLGGYTF. The CDR3, as DNA: TGTGCCAGCAAGTTAGGGGACAAAGGTTTGGGAGGCTACACCTTC.

This chain links TRBV27 with TRBJ2-1, with D possibly being TRBD1 (7 bases). The V gene lost 7 bases and the J gene lost 2 bases, with 15 bases spanning the gap. The CDR3 spans 15 residues. Germline-derived CDR1 and CDR2 are MNHEY and SMNVEV (reference sequence). The CDR3 DNA sequence: TGTGCCAGCATCAACCAGGGGGGCGCCTACAATGAGCAGTTCTTC. Its translation: CASINQGGAYNEQFF.

The chain combines TRBV12-5 with TRBJ2-7; perhaps TRBD2 as D (7 bases). Germline V CDR1 and CDR2: LGHNT, FRNRAP. Trimming removed 6 bases from V and 3 bases from J, with 15 bases in between. This CDR3 has 14 amino acids. CDR3 loop: CASGPRGGGYEQYF. The CDR3 DNA is TGTGCTAGTGGCCCTAGAGGGGGGGGCTACGAGCAGTACTTC. Full variable domain (remainder filled in from reference TRBV12-5 and TRBJ2-7): DARVTQTPRHKVTEMGQEVTMRCQPILGHNTVFWYRQTMMQGLELLAYFRNRAPLDDSGMPKDRFSAEMPDATLATLKIQPSEPRDSAVYFCASGPRGGGYEQYFGPGTRLTVT.

The chain joins TRBV19 to TRBJ2-7, with D tentatively TRBD2 (5 bases). Trimming cost V 3 bases and J 2 bases, with 11 bases left between them. The CDR3 covers 14 residues. Germline CDR1 is LNHDA and CDR2 is SQIVND (reference sequence). CDR3 in DNA: TGTGCCAGTAGTATTGAATTCGGGACCTACGAGCAGTACTTC. This sequence encodes CASSIEFGTYEQYF.

CDR3 protein: CASWRGTANTGELFF. CDR3 bases: TGTGCCAGTTGGAGAGGGACAGCGAACACCGGGGAGCTGTTTTTT. The chain is built from TRBV19 and TRBJ2-2, with 7 bases identical to TRBD1. The CDR3 length is 15 residues. V was clipped by 8 bases and J by 0 bases; unmatched bases: 6. CDR1 LNHDA and CDR2 SQIVND come from the germline V gene (reference sequence).

CDR3 nucleotides: TGTGCCATCAGTGACAAGACTAGCGGGCGCACAGATACGCAGTATTTT. Translating gives CAISDKTSGRTDTQYF. V usage is TRBV10-3 and J usage is TRBJ2-3; 10 bases line up with TRBD2. Germline lookup yields CDR1 ENHRY and CDR2 SYGVKD. With V trimmed by 3 bases and J by 1 base, 4 bases remained unmatched. This CDR3 spans 16 amino acids.

V and J are TRBV4-1 and TRBJ2-3, with 7 bases that match TRBD1. Germline V gene lookup returns CDR1 MGHRA and CDR2 YSYEKL. The CDR3 extends over 15 amino acids. J gave up 2 bases and V 7 bases, and 9 bases lay outside the gene matches. CDR3 DNA sequence: TGCGCCAGCACCGTGGGACAGCTTTACACAGATACGCAGTATTTT. Protein: CASTVGQLYTDTQYF.

This clone showed up just once. The V gene is TRBV2, the J gene TRBJ1-4; TRBD1 matches at 8 bases. This CDR3 comprises 13 residues. The V segment lost 8 bases and the J segment 8 bases; nucleotides outside the gene matches: 7. The V gene's germline CDR1 is SNHLY and CDR2 FYNNEI. The CDR3 nucleotides read TGTGCCAGCTCTACAGGGGGAGGAGAAAAACTGTTTTTT. Amino acids: CASSTGGGEKLFF.

The V call is TRBV9, the J call TRBJ1-4; 8 nucleotides agree with TRBD1. The CDR3 length is 15 residues. Germline assignment: CDR1 SGDLS and CDR2 YYNGEE. With V trimmed by 0 bases and J by 7 bases, 5 bases remained unmatched. The CDR3 spells CASSVGTGRGEKLFF. In nucleotides, the CDR3 is TGTGCCAGCAGCGTAGGGACAGGGCGTGGTGAAAAACTGTTTTTT.

The V and J genes are TRBV5-4 and TRBJ2-3; TRBD2 matches at 9 bases. CDR3 size: 15 residues. Unmatched junction bases numbered 7, after V lost 4 bases and J lost 4 bases. The germline gives CDR1 SGHNT, CDR2 YYREEE (reference sequence). The CDR3 spells CASSGSGSNADTQYF. CDR3 DNA sequence: TGTGCCAGCAGCGGTAGCGGGAGTAACGCAGATACGCAGTATTTT. Based on the CDR3 plus reference TRBV5-4 and TRBJ2-3, the full variable domain is ETGVTQSPTHLIKTRGQQVTLRCSSQSGHNTVSWYQQALGQGPQFIFQYYREEENGRGNFPPRFSGLQFPNYSSELNVNALELDDSALYLCASSGSGSNADTQYFGPGTRLTVL.

The V and J genes are TRBV5-4 and TRBJ2-7; 9 nucleotides agree with TRBD1. The CDR3 is 15 residues long. J lost 1 base, V lost 0 bases, and 2 bases had no gene match. The germline V gene encodes CDR1 SGHNT and CDR2 YYREEE (reference sequence). The CDR3 loop is CASSLGGTGSYEQYF. The CDR3 DNA reads as TGTGCCAGCAGCTTGGGGGGGACAGGGTCCTACGAGCAGTACTTC. The full variable domain, with the rest looked up from reference TRBV5-4 and TRBJ2-7, is ETGVTQSPTHLIKTRGQQVTLRCSSQSGHNTVSWYQQALGQGPQFIFQYYREEENGRGNFPPRFSGLQFPNYSSELNVNALELDDSALYLCASSLGGTGSYEQYFGPGTRLTVT.

The chain is built from TRBV4-1 and TRBJ2-5; 9 nucleotides line up with TRBD1. CDR3 length: 18 amino acids. J gave up 5 bases and V 0 bases, and 13 bases lay outside the gene matches. Germline V gene data show CDR1 as MGHRA and CDR2 as YSYEKL. CDR3 region: CASSQDQFGTGNSETQYF. DNA for the CDR3: TGCGCCAGCAGCCAAGATCAGTTTGGGACAGGGAATTCGGAGACCCAGTACTTC.